These T cell receptor beta chains were read from a single sample in a study of T-cell reconstitution after alpha-beta-depleted transplantation in children. A single record per CDR3 protein comes from TCRdb applying MiXCR to the PCR reads. The sample holds hundreds of thousands of distinct CDR3 sequences, roughly 15% seen once. The specimen comprised PBMCs, mostly from graft donor cells, sampled 360 days after TCRalphabeta/CD19-depleted stem cell transplant. These receptor sequences come from a male patient under 18 who had a stem cell transplant for acute lymphoblastic leukemia, so the T cells may come from the graft donor. Each CDR3 is given with its conserved first and last residue. A D gene is named only where the DNA matches it firmly. Not every row has a clone size; where given, it reads once, few, many or a size class.

j_call: TRBJ1-5; d_call: .; v_call: TRBV12-3/TRBV12-4; clone_size: .; cdr3_nt: TGTGCCAGCAGTCCTCCCGAGGAGCTAAATCAGCCCCAGCATTTT; cdr3_aa: CASSPPEELNQPQHF
j_call: TRBJ1-6; d_call: .; v_call: TRBV10-3; clone_size: few; cdr3_nt: TGTGCCATCAGTGAAGGAGGGGTCGGGACCTCGCCCCTCCACTTT; cdr3_aa: CAISEGGVGTSPLHF
j_call: TRBJ2-7; d_call: .; v_call: TRBV2; clone_size: many; cdr3_nt: TGTGCCAGCAGGGGTGGGACCTACGAGCAGTACTTC; cdr3_aa: CASRGGTYEQYF
j_call: TRBJ2-7; d_call: .; v_call: TRBV25-1; clone_size: .; cdr3_nt: TGTGCCAGCAGTGACGTTAGGGGGGGCTCCTACGAGCAGTACTTC; cdr3_aa: CASSDVRGGSYEQYF
j_call: TRBJ1-2; d_call: TRBD1; v_call: TRBV4-1; clone_size: .; cdr3_nt: TGCGCCAGCACCGGGAGCGGACAGGCGACCTATGGCTACACCTTC; cdr3_aa: CASTGSGQATYGYTF
j_call: TRBJ2-1; d_call: .; v_call: TRBV5-1; clone_size: many; cdr3_nt: TGCGCCAGCAGTAGGGGAGGCAATGAGCAGTTCTTC; cdr3_aa: CASSRGGNEQFF
j_call: TRBJ1-4; d_call: .; v_call: TRBV9; clone_size: .; cdr3_nt: TGTGCCAGCAGCGATACGGGACTAACTAATGAAAAACTGTTTTTT; cdr3_aa: CASSDTGLTNEKLFF
j_call: TRBJ1-1; d_call: TRBD1; v_call: TRBV11-1; clone_size: few; cdr3_nt: TGTGCCAGCAGCTTAATACTAGGATCAGGGGGCAGGGGAGATACTGAAGCTTTCTTT; cdr3_aa: CASSLILGSGGRGDTEAFF
j_call: TRBJ2-3; d_call: TRBD1; v_call: TRBV12-3/TRBV12-4; clone_size: .; cdr3_nt: TGTGCCAGCGGGGACAGGGCGAGCACAGATACGCAGTATTTT; cdr3_aa: CASGDRASTDTQYF
j_call: TRBJ2-3; d_call: TRBD2; v_call: TRBV30; clone_size: few; cdr3_nt: TGTGCCTGGAGTGTACTCCGGGGGGTAGATACGCAGTATTTT; cdr3_aa: CAWSVLRGVDTQYF
j_call: TRBJ1-1; d_call: TRBD1; v_call: TRBV5-4; clone_size: once; cdr3_nt: TGTGCCAGCAGGGAACGGACAGGGACGGTCACTGAAGCTTTCTTT; cdr3_aa: CASRERTGTVTEAFF
j_call: TRBJ2-2; d_call: TRBD2; v_call: TRBV9; clone_size: many; cdr3_nt: TGTGCCAGCAGCGTAAGGAGAATCGGGGAACTAGCGCGCACCGGGGAGCTGTTTTTT; cdr3_aa: CASSVRRIGELARTGELFF
j_call: TRBJ2-5; d_call: TRBD2; v_call: TRBV3-1; clone_size: .; cdr3_nt: TGTGCCAGCAGCCAAGCTAGCGGGAAGGAGACCCAGTACTTC; cdr3_aa: CASSQASGKETQYF
j_call: TRBJ2-7; d_call: TRBD1; v_call: TRBV3-1; clone_size: few; cdr3_nt: TGTGCCAGCAGCCCCCCCCTAGGAGAGGGACAGCCCCACTACGAGCAGTACTTC; cdr3_aa: CASSPPLGEGQPHYEQYF
j_call: TRBJ1-6; d_call: TRBD1; v_call: TRBV28; clone_size: few; cdr3_nt: TGTGCCAGCAGTTCGGGACAGGCGTTTTTCACCCTCCACTTT; cdr3_aa: CASSSGQAFFTLHF
j_call: TRBJ2-7; d_call: TRBD1; v_call: TRBV12-3/TRBV12-4; clone_size: .; cdr3_nt: TGTGCCAGCAGTTTTGGACAGGGGATCGACGAGCAGTACTTC; cdr3_aa: CASSFGQGIDEQYF
j_call: TRBJ2-2; d_call: .; v_call: TRBV30; clone_size: few; cdr3_nt: TGTGCCTGGAGTCCCTCAACCGGGGAGCTGTTTTTT; cdr3_aa: CAWSPSTGELFF
j_call: TRBJ2-1; d_call: TRBD2; v_call: TRBV28; clone_size: many; cdr3_nt: TGTGCCAGCAGCTCAAGCGGGGGAGGCAGGGGTAATGAGCAGTTCTTC; cdr3_aa: CASSSSGGGRGNEQFF
j_call: TRBJ1-1; d_call: .; v_call: TRBV24-1; clone_size: few; cdr3_nt: TGTGCCACCAGTGATTTCACCGGGATCCGGGGATCTTTCTTT; cdr3_aa: CATSDFTGIRGSFF
j_call: TRBJ2-5; d_call: .; v_call: TRBV4-1; clone_size: .; cdr3_nt: TGCGCCAGCAGCCAAGTCACCTTTGTGGAGACCCAGTACTTC; cdr3_aa: CASSQVTFVETQYF
j_call: TRBJ2-5; d_call: .; v_call: TRBV7-8; clone_size: few; cdr3_nt: TGTGCCAGCAGCCCCCGTCGGGTTCAAGAGACCCAGTACTTC; cdr3_aa: CASSPRRVQETQYF
j_call: TRBJ2-7; d_call: .; v_call: TRBV29-1; clone_size: many; cdr3_nt: TGCAGCGTCCAAGACGGTCCTTGGGGATCCTACGAGCAGTACTTC; cdr3_aa: CSVQDGPWGSYEQYF
j_call: TRBJ1-5; d_call: TRBD1; v_call: TRBV7-2; clone_size: few; cdr3_nt: TGTGCCAGCAGCGAAAGGGACAGGGGAAGGAGCAATCAGCCCCAGCATTTT; cdr3_aa: CASSERDRGRSNQPQHF
j_call: TRBJ2-3; d_call: TRBD1; v_call: TRBV5-1; clone_size: .; cdr3_nt: TGCGCCAGCAGCTTTGCCCGTCTAGGTTCGGGACAGGGTACGCAGTATTTT; cdr3_aa: CASSFARLGSGQGTQYF
j_call: TRBJ2-3; d_call: TRBD2; v_call: TRBV4-2; clone_size: .; cdr3_nt: TGTGCCAGCAGCCCCCCAGGACTAGCGATCGCCGCCCACACAGATACGCAGTATTTT; cdr3_aa: CASSPPGLAIAAHTDTQYF
j_call: TRBJ2-1; d_call: .; v_call: TRBV7-3; clone_size: .; cdr3_nt: TGTGCCAGCAGCAAGCTCGGGACTGTTTACAATGAGCAGTTCTTC; cdr3_aa: CASSKLGTVYNEQFF
j_call: TRBJ2-1; d_call: TRBD2; v_call: TRBV7-2; clone_size: few; cdr3_nt: TGTGCCAGCAGCTTAGTTCCCGGCGGGAGTACCTACAATGAGCAGTTCTTC; cdr3_aa: CASSLVPGGSTYNEQFF
j_call: TRBJ2-3; d_call: .; v_call: TRBV7-9; clone_size: few; cdr3_nt: TGTGCCAGCAGCCTCTATTCAACTAGCACAGATACGCAGTATTTT; cdr3_aa: CASSLYSTSTDTQYF
j_call: TRBJ2-1; d_call: .; v_call: TRBV20-1; clone_size: .; cdr3_nt: TGCAGTGCTAGAGATTCCCGGGCCTACAATGAGCAGTTCTTC; cdr3_aa: CSARDSRAYNEQFF